This TCR beta chain was found in a study of PD-1 blockade in classical Hodgkin lymphoma. TCRdb's table, derived via immunoSEQ multiplex PCR, lists solely in-frame clones and lacks some. Here the sample spans 90,000 to 100,000 clones, around nine tenths being singletons. With no exception, relapse followed autologous stem cell transplantation in all patients, and brentuximab vedotin exposure varied. Study observations and caveats: Differences between repertoires have undefined causes, possibly disease activity or prior therapy. Individuals who commenced nivolumab within less than 1 year of ASCT were excluded. Similar baseline diversity was found in complete responders and newly diagnosed patients. The CD4+ diversity rise by C4D1 was clearest in complete responders.

In its sample, this clone was seen a few times. Its specificity is unknown. The material sequenced was peripheral blood mononuclear cells (PBMCs), taken at baseline. This clonotype originated in a human donor with classical Hodgkin lymphoma.

The CDR3 sequence is CASSFVGRNSPLHF. CDR3 nucleotides: TGTGCCAGCAGTTTCGTGGGAAGGAATTCACCCCTCCACTTT. This sequence joins TRBV25-1 and TRBJ1-6; no reliable D call. The CDR3 sequence is 14 residues long. The V end lost 5 bases, the J end lost 7 bases, and 12 bases lay between the germline ends. The germline CDR1 and CDR2 sequences are MGHDK and SYGVNS.